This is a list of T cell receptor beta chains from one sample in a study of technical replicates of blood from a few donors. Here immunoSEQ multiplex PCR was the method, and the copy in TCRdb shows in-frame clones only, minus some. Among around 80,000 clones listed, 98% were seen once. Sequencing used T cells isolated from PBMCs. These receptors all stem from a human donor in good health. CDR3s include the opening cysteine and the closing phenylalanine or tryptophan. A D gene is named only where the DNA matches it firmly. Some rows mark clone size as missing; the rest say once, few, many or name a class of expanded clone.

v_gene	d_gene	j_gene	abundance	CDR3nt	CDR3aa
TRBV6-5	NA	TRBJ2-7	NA	TGTGCCAGCAGACCTTCGTTAGACAGCTCCTACGAGCAGTACTTC	CASRPSLDSSYEQYF
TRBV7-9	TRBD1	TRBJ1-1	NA	TGTGCCAGCAGCTTAGCGGGGACAGGGGACGAAGCTTTCTTT	CASSLAGTGDEAFF
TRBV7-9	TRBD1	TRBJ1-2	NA	TGTGCCAGCAGCCCACGGACAGGCAACTATGGCTACACCTTC	CASSPRTGNYGYTF
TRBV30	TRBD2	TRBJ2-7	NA	TGTGCCTGGACTGCGGGGGGTTGGGAGCAGTACTTC	CAWTAGGWEQYF
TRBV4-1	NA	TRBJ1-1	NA	TGCGCCAGCAGCCAAAGAGGGGGAGTTGAAGCTTTCTTT	CASSQRGGVEAFF
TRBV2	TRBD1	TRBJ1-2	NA	TGTGCCAGCAGTGAGAGTGTAGCGACAGGGCTAGTAGGCTATGGCTACACCTTC	CASSESVATGLVGYGYTF
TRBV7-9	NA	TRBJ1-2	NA	TGTGCCAGCAGCTTCACAGGGAATGGCTACACCTTC	CASSFTGNGYTF
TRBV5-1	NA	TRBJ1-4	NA	TGCGCCAGCAGCTCCCCTGACGGGGGGTGGCTAACTAATGAAAAACTGTTTTTT	CASSSPDGGWLTNEKLFF
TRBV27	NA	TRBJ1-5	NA	TGTGCCAGCAGTTTAGGATCCGGGAACAATCAGCCCCAGCATTTT	CASSLGSGNNQPQHF
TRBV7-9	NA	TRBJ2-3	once	TGTGCCAGCAGCTTATTACAGGGCACAGATACGCAGTATTTT	CASSLLQGTDTQYF
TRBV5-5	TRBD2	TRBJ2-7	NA	TGTGCCAGCAGGCCGGGACTAGCTCCCTACGAGCAGTACTTC	CASRPGLAPYEQYF
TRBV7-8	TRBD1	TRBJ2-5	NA	TGTGCCAGCAGAGAGAGACAGGGCTGGCAAGAGACCCAGTACTTC	CASRERQGWQETQYF
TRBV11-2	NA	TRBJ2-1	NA	TGTGCCAGCAGCTTATTTCTGACAGACTACAATGAGCAGTTCTTC	CASSLFLTDYNEQFF
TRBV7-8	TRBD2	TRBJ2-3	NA	TGTGCCAGCAGCTTACGGCGGGGGGGAGGAGATACGCAGTATTTT	CASSLRRGGGDTQYF
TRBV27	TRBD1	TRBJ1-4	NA	TGTGCCAGCAGCAGGGGGCACGCTAATGAAAAACTGTTTTTT	CASSRGHANEKLFF
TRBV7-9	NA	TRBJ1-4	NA	TGTGCCAGCAGCGCCGAATCAGATGTAAAACTGTTTTTT	CASSAESDVKLFF
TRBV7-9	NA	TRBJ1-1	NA	TGTGCCAGCAGCTCCGCCAGGGTTTGGAACACTGAAGCTTTCTTT	CASSSARVWNTEAFF
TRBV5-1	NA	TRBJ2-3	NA	TGCGCCAGCAGCCCTCTGGGCAGGGCCCCCGATACGCAGTATTTT	CASSPLGRAPDTQYF
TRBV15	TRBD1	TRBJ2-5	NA	TGTGCCACCAGCAGGGGACAGGGAGAGACCCAGTACTTC	CATSRGQGETQYF
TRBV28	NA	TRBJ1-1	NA	TGTGCCAGCAGCTGGGGGCTGGGCACTGAAGCTTTCTTT	CASSWGLGTEAFF
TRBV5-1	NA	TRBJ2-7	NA	TGCGCCAGCAGCTTAGGGGGGGTCGATCGCGAGCAGTACTTC	CASSLGGVDREQYF
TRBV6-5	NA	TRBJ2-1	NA	TGTGCCAGCAGTTACTACAGGGAATACAATGAGCAGTTCTTC	CASSYYREYNEQFF
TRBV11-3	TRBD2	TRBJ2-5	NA	TGTGCCAGCAGCCAAGGACTAGCGGGAGCACAAGAGACCCAGTACTTC	CASSQGLAGAQETQYF
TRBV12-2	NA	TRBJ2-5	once	TGTGCAAGTCGCCTCCACCCGAAGGACAGGGGCCGGGAGACCCAGTACTTC	CASRLHPKDRGRETQYF
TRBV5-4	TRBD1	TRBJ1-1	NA	TGTGCCAGCAGATGGGGTACAGGGGGCATTACTGAAGCTTTCTTT	CASRWGTGGITEAFF
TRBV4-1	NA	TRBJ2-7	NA	TGCGCCAGCAGCCAAGGACAGAACTACGAGCAGTACTTC	CASSQGQNYEQYF
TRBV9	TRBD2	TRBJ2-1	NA	TGTGCCAGCAGCGCGAGCGGGGGGCAGTTCTTC	CASSASGGQFF
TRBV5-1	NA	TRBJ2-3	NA	TGCGCCAGCAGCCTGCTACTAGCCCAACCTCTCACAGATACGCAGTATTTT	CASSLLLAQPLTDTQYF
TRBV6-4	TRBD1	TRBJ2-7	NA	TGTGCCAGCAGTGACGCTCGAGGACAGGGGGCTAGCGAGCAGTACTTC	CASSDARGQGASEQYF
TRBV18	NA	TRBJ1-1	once	TGTGCCAGCTCACCTACCGCAGGGTCCGCTGAAGCTTTCTTT	CASSPTAGSAEAFF
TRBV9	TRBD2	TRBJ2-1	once	TGTGCCAGCAGCGTAGGTGCTAGCGGGGGCTCCAATGAGCAGTTCTTC	CASSVGASGGSNEQFF
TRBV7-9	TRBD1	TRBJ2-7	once	TGTGCCAGCAGCCCCCGACAGGGAGCGATCTACGAGCAGTACTTC	CASSPRQGAIYEQYF
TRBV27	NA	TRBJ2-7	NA	TGTGCCAGCAGTTTACCAACAGGGAGTCCCGACTACGAGCAGTACTTC	CASSLPTGSPDYEQYF
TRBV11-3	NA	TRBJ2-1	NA	TGTGCCAGCGGCCCTAGGGGGTTCTCCTACAATGAGCAGTTCTTC	CASGPRGFSYNEQFF
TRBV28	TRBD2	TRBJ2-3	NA	TGTGCCAGCCAAGAGCGGGAGGACTACACAGATACGCAGTATTTT	CASQEREDYTDTQYF
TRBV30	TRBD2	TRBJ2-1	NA	TGTGCCTGTTACCTAGCGGGGGGGAAGCAGTTCTTC	CACYLAGGKQFF
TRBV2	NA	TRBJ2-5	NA	TGTGCCAGCAGTCGATTCGGAGGGGACAGAGCCCAAGAGACCCAGTACTTC	CASSRFGGDRAQETQYF
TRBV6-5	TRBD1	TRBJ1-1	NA	TGTGCCAGCAGTTACGGGACAGAGGAAGCTTTCTTT	CASSYGTEEAFF
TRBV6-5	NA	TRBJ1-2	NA	TGTGCCAGCAGTTACGGCGGGAACTATGGCTACACCTTC	CASSYGGNYGYTF
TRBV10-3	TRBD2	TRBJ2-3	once	TGTGCCACGACTGGACTAGCGGGTGTTTCTAGCACAGATACGCAGTATTTT	CATTGLAGVSSTDTQYF
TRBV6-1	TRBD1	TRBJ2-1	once	TGTGCCAGCGGACAGGGGGCCAATGAGCAGTTCTTC	CASGQGANEQFF
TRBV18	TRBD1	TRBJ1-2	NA	TGTGCCAGCTCACTTGGGACAGGGCCTCTTGGGGGCTACACCTTC	CASSLGTGPLGGYTF
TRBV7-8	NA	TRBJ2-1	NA	TGTGCCAGCAGCAGATGGAGTCAGGGTGATGAGCAGTTCTTC	CASSRWSQGDEQFF
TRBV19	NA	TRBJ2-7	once	TGTGCCAGTAGTGAGACAGGCTTGAGCTCCTACGAGCAGTACTTC	CASSETGLSSYEQYF
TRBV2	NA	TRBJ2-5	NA	TGTGCCAGCAGTGAAGGGGACTTCCAAGAGACCCAGTACTTC	CASSEGDFQETQYF
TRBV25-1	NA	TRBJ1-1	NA	TGTGCCAGCAGTGAAGGGACATTGGGAGCTTTCTTT	CASSEGTLGAFF
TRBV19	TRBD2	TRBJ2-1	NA	TGTGCCAGTAGTACCGGACTAGCGGGAGGCTATTACAATGAGCAGTTCTTC	CASSTGLAGGYYNEQFF
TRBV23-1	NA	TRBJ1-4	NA	TGCGCCAGCAGTCACTATTGTCAGACTGCAACTAATGAAAAACTGTTTTTT	CASSHYCQTATNEKLFF
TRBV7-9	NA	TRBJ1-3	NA	TGTGCCAGCAGCCCAAGAGAGGGCTCTGGAAACACCATATATTTT	CASSPREGSGNTIYF
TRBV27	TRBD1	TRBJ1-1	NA	TGTGCCAGCAGTCCTGGGACAGGGGTCCCCCCGCGGAACACTGAAGCTTTCTTT	CASSPGTGVPPRNTEAFF
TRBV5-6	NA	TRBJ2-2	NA	TGTGCCAGCAGCTTTAGTGTGGACTACACCGGGGAGCTGTTTTTT	CASSFSVDYTGELFF
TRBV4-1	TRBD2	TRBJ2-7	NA	TGCGCCAGCAGCCCGCGTGTGTCTAGCGGGAGTCGGTCCGAGCAGTACTTC	CASSPRVSSGSRSEQYF
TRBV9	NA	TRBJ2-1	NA	TGTGCCAGCAGCGTAGGGGTCGGGGGGCACCTACGGAACAATGAGCAGTTCTTC	CASSVGVGGHLRNNEQFF
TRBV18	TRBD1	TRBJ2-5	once	TGTGCCAGCTCTCTCGACAGGGTTGAGACCCAGTACTTC	CASSLDRVETQYF
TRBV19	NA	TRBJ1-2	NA	TGTGCCAGTAGTTCCCTCCCGGGGGGACGAGGCTATGGCTACACCTTC	CASSSLPGGRGYGYTF
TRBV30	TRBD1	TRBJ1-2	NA	TGTGCTCGCCGGGACAGGGGCAAAAACTATGGCTACACCTTC	CARRDRGKNYGYTF
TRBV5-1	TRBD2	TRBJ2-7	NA	TGCGCCAGCAGCTTTAGCGGGCCAACCTACGAGCAGTACTTC	CASSFSGPTYEQYF
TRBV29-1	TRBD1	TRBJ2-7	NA	TGCAGCGTTGAAGAAACAGGGGGAGGTGGAGACGAGCAGTACTTC	CSVEETGGGGDEQYF
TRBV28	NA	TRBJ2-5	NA	TGTGCCAGCAGTTCACAAGAGACCCAGTACTTC	CASSSQETQYF
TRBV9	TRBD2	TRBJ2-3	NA	TGTGCCAGCTCCGGGGGGATTGGCTGGGGATTAGATACGCAGTATTTT	CASSGGIGWGLDTQYF